These T cell receptor beta chains were read from a single sample in a study of cytomegalovirus exposure and HLA in healthy donors. Method: immunoSEQ multiplex PCR; TCRdb's copy keeps in-frame clones and lacks some. Of 95,000 to 150,000 clones listed, 50% to 75% were seen once; the top ten hold roughly 8.6%. Sequenced input: PBMCs. These receptors all come from a woman aged 40-49 years in good health and CMV-seropositive. Each CDR3 is given with its conserved first and last residue. Fields, in order: D gene, V gene, J gene, clone size, CDR3 DNA, CDR3 protein. D genes are given only for firm matches. Where a row states a size, it is once, few, many or the class of an expanded clone; other rows omit it.

-	TRBV7-9	TRBJ1-4	-	TGTGCCAGCAGCTCAAACAGTGCTGAGAATGAAAAACTGTTTTTT	CASSSNSAENEKLFF
-	TRBV14	TRBJ2-3	-	TGTGCCAGCAGCCAGTTCCTAGATACGCAGTATTTT	CASSQFLDTQYF
-	TRBV9	TRBJ2-1	-	TGTGCCAGCAGCGTAGGCCTAAGATCCTACAATGAGCAGTTCTTC	CASSVGLRSYNEQFF
-	TRBV7-8	TRBJ2-1	-	TGTGCCAGCAGCCCCCGGACAGCTTACAATGAGCAGTTCTTC	CASSPRTAYNEQFF
TRBD1	TRBV5-1	TRBJ1-6	-	TGCGCCAGCAGCATAGACAGGGCCCTATCACCCCTCCACTTT	CASSIDRALSPLHF
TRBD1	TRBV19	TRBJ1-5	-	TGTGCCAGTACCTACCGGGGGGGACAGGGGGCGGGAGGCAATCAGCCCCAGCATTTT	CASTYRGGQGAGGNQPQHF
TRBD1	TRBV30	TRBJ1-6	-	TGTGCCTGGAGTGGGGGACAGGGGGAGAATGCACCCCTCCACTTT	CAWSGGQGENAPLHF
TRBD1	TRBV10-3	TRBJ1-2	-	TGTGCCATCAGTGAGTCGGACAGGTCTAACTATGGCTACACCTTC	CAISESDRSNYGYTF
TRBD2	TRBV6-1	TRBJ2-5	-	TGTGCCAGCAGTGAAGGCCGGGAGGGCCTTCGAGAGACCCAGTACTTC	CASSEGREGLRETQYF
-	TRBV10-3	TRBJ1-5	few	TGTGCCATCAGTGCTTCATTGGGACTCGCGGGGAATCAGCCCCAGCATTTT	CAISASLGLAGNQPQHF
-	TRBV29-1	TRBJ1-1	-	TGCAGCGTTGAAGCGACAACCCACACTGAAGCTTTCTTT	CSVEATTHTEAFF
-	TRBV25-1	TRBJ2-3	-	TGTGCCAGCAGTGTCGGGACAGATACGCAGTATTTT	CASSVGTDTQYF
TRBD1	TRBV27	TRBJ2-5	-	TGTGCCAGCAGTACCGCCGACAGGGTTTTGGAGACCCAGTACTTC	CASSTADRVLETQYF
-	TRBV11-2	TRBJ1-1	once	TGTGCCAGCAGCCCCCAAAGCACGTGGGCTTTCTTT	CASSPQSTWAFF
TRBD1	TRBV5-1	TRBJ1-1	-	TGCGCCAGCAGCCTGAGGTCAGGGGGCTCAACTGAAGCTTTCTTT	CASSLRSGGSTEAFF
TRBD2	TRBV4-1	TRBJ2-1	-	TGCGCCAGCAGCCAAGATCCTAGCGGGAGGTATGAGCAGTTCTTC	CASSQDPSGRYEQFF
TRBD1	TRBV2	TRBJ1-2	-	TGTGCCAGCAGGCGGACAGGGGATATGTATGGCTACACCTTC	CASRRTGDMYGYTF
-	TRBV19	TRBJ1-2	-	TGTGCCAGTAGACCGACAGGTATGGGGGTAGATGGCTACACCTTC	CASRPTGMGVDGYTF
TRBD2	TRBV4-1	TRBJ2-7	-	TGCGCCAGCAGCCCGGGACTAGCGGACTACTACGAGCAGTACTTC	CASSPGLADYYEQYF